Each of the 19 T cell receptor beta chains below was sequenced from the same sample in a study of brain T cells in children with intractable seizures. As for time point: blood from clinic visit 5 months post-surgery; TSC patient then seizure free. The method was immunoSEQ multiplex PCR; TCRdb's version includes in-frame clones alone and lacks a portion of them. The sample lists about 340,000 clones, over 85% seen once, with 5.7% in the top ten. The sequencing here drew on peripheral blood, taken about 5 months after surgery. These receptors were taken from a boy younger than two with tuberous sclerosis and intractable seizures.

CDR3 loop: CASSLGGSTTEAFF. The CDR3 DNA reads as TGTGCCAGCAGCTTAGGGGGGTCTACGACTGAAGCTTTCTTT. The chain joins TRBV7-6 to TRBJ1-1; D perhaps matches TRBD1 (5 bases). The V and J ends lost 1 base and 5 bases respectively, with 11 bases between them. The CDR3 length is 14 residues. Germline V CDR1 and CDR2: SGHVS, FNYEAQ.

The rearrangement joins TRBV30 to TRBJ2-4; D unresolved. From germline, CDR1 is GTSNPN and CDR2 SVGIG (reference sequence). CDR3 size: 14 residues. Trimming took off 0 bases at V and 4 bases at J, with 10 bases between the two ends. In DNA form, the CDR3 reads TGTGCCTGGAGTGTGGGAACCTTTAAAAACATTCAGTACTTC. Its protein is CAWSVGTFKNIQYF.

The chain couples TRBV24-1 to TRBJ2-2, with a possible D match to TRBD2 (6 bases). The V end lost 9 bases, the J end lost 8 bases, and 15 bases lay between the germline ends. Germline lookup yields CDR1 KGHDR and CDR2 SFDVKD. There are 13 residues in the CDR3. The CDR3 region is CATEKGTVGELFF. The CDR3 DNA reads as TGTGCCACCGAGAAAGGGACTGTTGGGGAGCTGTTTTTT.

The chain recombines TRBV3-1 (or the pseudogene TRBV3-2) with TRBJ2-7, with 9 bases that match TRBD2. The V gene's germline CDR1 is LGHDT and CDR2 YNNKEL (reference sequence). V trimming: 4 bases; J trimming: 5 bases; junction bases outside the gene matches: 9. This CDR3 comprises 15 residues. The CDR3: CASSPMVAGDHEQYF. The CDR3 bases are TGTGCCAGCAGCCCCATGGTAGCGGGAGATCACGAGCAGTACTTC.

V and J are TRBV12-5 and TRBJ2-3, with 10 nucleotides matching TRBD2. V lost 4 bases to trimming and J lost 2 bases; unmatched junction nucleotides: 3. The CDR3 length is 15 residues. Germline CDR1 and CDR2: LGHNT and FRNRAP. The CDR3 region is CASGSGTSVTDTQYF. CDR3 nucleotides: TGTGCTAGTGGTTCCGGGACTAGCGTCACAGATACGCAGTATTTT.

The chain couples TRBV5-6 to TRBJ1-1, with TRBD1 identical over 7 bases. Germline lookup yields CDR1 SGHDT and CDR2 YYEEEE. The CDR3 is made up of 13 amino acids. The V gene end was trimmed by 3 bases and the J gene end by 5 bases; junction bases not matched to a gene: 4. Here the CDR3 DNA reads TGTGCCAGCAGCTCTGACAGGGTAACTGAAGCTTTCTTT. Translation: CASSSDRVTEAFF.

This clone was seen more than once but under ten times. V is TRBV7-9 and J is TRBJ2-7; D gene ambiguous. Trimming removed 5 bases at V and 7 bases at J, with 24 bases between. The germline V gene has CDR1 SEHNR and CDR2 FQNEAQ (reference sequence). CDR3 length: 16 residues. CDR3 in amino acids: CASSPQVFTAAVEQYF. CDR3 in DNA: TGTGCCAGCAGCCCCCAGGTTTTTACTGCGGCAGTGGAGCAGTACTTC.

The chain has TRBV4-1 and TRBJ1-5, with no clear D. Germline lookup yields CDR1 MGHRA and CDR2 YSYEKL. The CDR3 is 18 residues long. V lost 0 bases and J lost 0, with 15 bases in between. The CDR3 DNA sequence: TGCGCCAGCAGCCAAGACCCCCCAACAGCCTATAGCAATCAGCCCCAGCATTTT. It specifies CASSQDPPTAYSNQPQHF.

V usage is TRBV7-2 and J usage is TRBJ1-5; D call uncertain. The CDR3 has 18 residues. Between the trimmed V and J ends, which lost 5 bases and 0 bases, there was a span of 20 bases. Germline CDR1 SGHTA, CDR2 FQGNSA. The CDR3 sequence is CASSPRRTSSYSNQPQHF. The DNA for the CDR3 is TGTGCCAGCAGCCCCCGACGTACGAGCTCTTATAGCAATCAGCCCCAGCATTTT.

This chain links TRBV27 with TRBJ2-3; possibly TRBD1 for D (7 bases). Looked up from germline, CDR1 is MNHEY and CDR2 is SMNVEV (reference sequence). Trimming took off 4 bases at V and 3 bases at J, with 14 bases between the two ends. The CDR3 sequence is 15 residues long. The CDR3 reads CASSWRGLGTDTQYF. The CDR3 DNA reads TGTGCCAGCAGTTGGAGGGGGCTTGGGACAGATACGCAGTATTTT.

J is TRBJ2-4 and V is TRBV2; 7 bases align to TRBD1. In germline, CDR1 is SNHLY, CDR2 FYNNEI. Trimming removed 8 bases from V and 0 bases from J; junction bases left unmatched: 10. CDR3 length: 16 residues. As DNA, the CDR3 is TGTGCCAGCTCCAATGACAGGGCTCTAGCCAAAAACATTCAGTACTTC. Residues: CASSNDRALAKNIQYF.

The chain couples TRBV19 to TRBJ1-1, with TRBD1 identical over 10 bases. J lost 6 bases, V lost 6 bases, and 7 bases had no gene match. The length of the CDR3 is 14 residues. Germline CDR1 reads LNHDA; CDR2 reads SQIVND (reference sequence). The CDR3: CASRGDRGRAEAFF. Here the CDR3 DNA reads TGTGCCAGTAGGGGGGACAGGGGAAGGGCTGAAGCTTTCTTT.

The rearrangement uses TRBV25-1 and TRBJ2-7, with TRBD2 matching over 9 bases. CDR1 is MGHDK and CDR2 is SYGVNS in the germline V gene. Germline trimming cut 6 bases from V and 0 bases from J; bases unmatched to any gene: 6. The CDR3 extends over 15 amino acids. This CDR3 reads CASSAGTSISYEQYF. The CDR3 coding sequence is TGTGCCAGCAGCGCCGGGACTAGCATCTCCTACGAGCAGTACTTC.

V usage is TRBV9 and J usage is TRBJ2-7, with TRBD2 identical over 14 bases. J lost 4 bases, V lost 0 bases, and 9 bases had no gene match. Germline lookup yields CDR1 SGDLS and CDR2 YYNGEE. This CDR3 has 18 amino acids. CDR3 coding DNA: TGTGCCAGCAGCGTAGGAGAGGGGACTAGCGGGAGTTTGTACGAGCAGTACTTC. This sequence encodes CASSVGEGTSGSLYEQYF.

The chain has TRBV3-1 (or the pseudogene TRBV3-2) and TRBJ1-5, with D possibly being TRBD1 (5 bases). CDR3 length: 15 amino acids. Germline CDR1 is LGHDT and CDR2 is YNNKEL (reference sequence). V lost 1 base and J lost 8, with 15 bases in between. This chain's CDR3 is CASSQGSGGSEPQHF. CDR3 in DNA: TGTGCCAGCAGCCAAGGGTCCGGGGGTTCGGAGCCCCAGCATTTT.

The rearrangement links TRBV9 to TRBJ1-1; D unresolved. Germline lookup yields CDR1 SGDLS and CDR2 YYNGEE. The V gene lost 4 bases and the J gene lost 2 bases, with 18 bases spanning the gap. The CDR3 loop spans 16 amino acids. Here the CDR3 DNA reads TGTGCCAGCAGCTCCAGCCCCCAGGCCCTTAACACTGAAGCTTTCTTT. It encodes CASSSSPQALNTEAFF. The variable domain in full, completed from reference TRBV9 and TRBJ1-1, reads DSGVTQTPKHLITATGQRVTLRCSPRSGDLSVYWYQQSLDQGLQFLIQYYNGEERAKGNILERFSAQQFPDLHSELNLSSLELGDSALYFCASSSSPQALNTEAFFGQGTRLTVV.

For this clone: One junction end disagrees with the germline gene, perhaps due to a read error. The chain combines TRBV13 with TRBJ2-7; D is perhaps TRBD1 (6 bases). CDR1 is PRHDT, CDR2 FYEKMQ, per germline (reference sequence). The CDR3 contains 14 residues. The CDR3 sequence: CASTLGTSSYEQYF. CDR3 in DNA: TGTGCCAGCACCTTAGGGACATCCTCCTACGAGCAGTACTTC.

The chain recombines TRBV5-1 with TRBJ2-3; 13 nucleotides match TRBD2. The CDR3 covers 17 residues. CDR1 is SGHRS and CDR2 is YFSETQ in the germline V gene. Trimming removed 4 bases from V and 5 bases from J; junction bases left unmatched: 10. CDR3 sequence: CASSPRLAGGLLDTQYF. DNA for the CDR3: TGCGCCAGCAGCCCTAGACTAGCGGGGGGCCTCTTAGATACGCAGTATTTT.

V usage is TRBV18 and J usage is TRBJ2-5; D unresolved. Germline CDR1 is KGHSH and CDR2 is LQKENI. Trimming pared 2 bases from V and 1 base from J, leaving 8 bases between. This CDR3 contains 14 residues. The CDR3 protein is CASSPLAVQETQYF. CDR3 sequence (DNA): TGTGCCAGCTCACCATTGGCGGTCCAAGAGACCCAGTACTTC.